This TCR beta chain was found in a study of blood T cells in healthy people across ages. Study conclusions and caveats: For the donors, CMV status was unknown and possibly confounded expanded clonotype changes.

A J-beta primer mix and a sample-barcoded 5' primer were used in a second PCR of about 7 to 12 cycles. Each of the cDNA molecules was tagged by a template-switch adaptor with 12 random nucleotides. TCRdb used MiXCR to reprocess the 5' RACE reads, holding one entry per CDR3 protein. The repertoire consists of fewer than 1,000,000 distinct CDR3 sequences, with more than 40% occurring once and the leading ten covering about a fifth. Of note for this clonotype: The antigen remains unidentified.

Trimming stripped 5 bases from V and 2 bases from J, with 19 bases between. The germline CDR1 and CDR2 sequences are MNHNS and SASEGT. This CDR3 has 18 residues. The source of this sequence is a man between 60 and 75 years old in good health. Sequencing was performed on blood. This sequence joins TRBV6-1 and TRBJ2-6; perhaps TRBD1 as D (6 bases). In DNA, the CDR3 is TGTGCCAGCAGTAGTGCAGGCAGGGGAAGTGCTGGGGCCAACGTCCTGACTTTC. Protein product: CASSSAGRGSAGANVLTF.